This TCR beta chain came from a study of OX40 agonist ivuxolimab in advanced cancers. Study information: Each patient was given ivuxolimab into a vein every 2 weeks, at 0.01 to 10 mg/kg.

Broader study findings: Clonal expansion from baseline to week 6 occurred in both CD4+ and CD8+ T cells. Also showing low normalized T-cell clonal expansion were some of the nonresponders.

To note about this clone: Its antigen is not identified.

Baseline, cycle 4 day 1, and cycle 7 day 1 were the blood sampling points. Profiled with immunoSEQ multiplex PCR; TCRdb holds only in-frame clones, not every one. The data contain 50,000 to 70,000 clones, approximately 87% of them singletons. The TCR was taken from an adult with an advanced solid tumor such as melanoma, head and neck, liver or kidney cancer. The sequenced sample was CD4+ or CD8+ T cells sorted from blood, obtained in a trial of the OX40 agonist ivuxolimab.

CDR3 protein: CASSQETGQVYNEQFF. The CDR3 nucleotides are TGCGCCAGCAGCCAGGAGACGGGACAGGTCTACAATGAGCAGTTCTTC. The rearrangement joins TRBV4-3 to TRBJ2-1; 8 nucleotides match TRBD1. The V segment lost 3 bases and the J segment 3 bases; nucleotides outside the gene matches: 7. There are 16 residues in the CDR3. The germline gives CDR1 LGHNA, CDR2 YSLEER.